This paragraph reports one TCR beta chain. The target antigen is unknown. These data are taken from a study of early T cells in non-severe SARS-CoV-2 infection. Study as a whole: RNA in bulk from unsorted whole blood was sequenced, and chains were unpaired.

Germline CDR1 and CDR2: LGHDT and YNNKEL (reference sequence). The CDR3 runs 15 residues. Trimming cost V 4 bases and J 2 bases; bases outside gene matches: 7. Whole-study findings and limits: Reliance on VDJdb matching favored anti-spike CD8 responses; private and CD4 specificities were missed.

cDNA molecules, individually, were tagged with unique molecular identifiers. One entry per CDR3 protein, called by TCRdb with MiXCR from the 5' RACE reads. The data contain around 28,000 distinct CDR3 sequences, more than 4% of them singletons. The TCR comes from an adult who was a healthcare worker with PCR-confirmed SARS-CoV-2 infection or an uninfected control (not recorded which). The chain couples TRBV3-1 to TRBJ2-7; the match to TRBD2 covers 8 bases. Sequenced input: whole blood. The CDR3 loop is CASSPTGTRAYEQYF. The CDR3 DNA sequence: TGTGCCAGCAGCCCAACCGGGACTAGGGCCTACGAGCAGTACTTC.